This TCR beta chain appears in the sequencing data of a study of neoadjuvant nivolumab and ipilimumab in lung cancer. Repertoires were generated with immunoSEQ multiplex PCR, while TCRdb's copy carries only in-frame clones and drops some. Found here are roughly 5,200 clones, roughly 91% of them singletons; the top ten hold around 3.1%. CDR1 and CDR2 (germline): KGHSH, LQKENI. The trim removed 5 bases at V and 2 bases at J, leaving 8 bases unmatched. The CDR3 loop spans 16 amino acids. The rearrangement links TRBV18 to TRBJ1-5, with 8 bases that match TRBD1. The clonotype originates from an adult with non-small cell lung cancer. Some clones in this sample may be carry-over from other donors' samples. Material: blood, obtained after neoadjuvant nivolumab, alone or with ipilimumab, at or shortly before surgery. The CDR3 nucleotides read TGTGCCAGCTCAAGACCGGGACAGGAGGGCAATCAGCCCCAGCATTTT. Translated: CASSRPGQEGNQPQHF.